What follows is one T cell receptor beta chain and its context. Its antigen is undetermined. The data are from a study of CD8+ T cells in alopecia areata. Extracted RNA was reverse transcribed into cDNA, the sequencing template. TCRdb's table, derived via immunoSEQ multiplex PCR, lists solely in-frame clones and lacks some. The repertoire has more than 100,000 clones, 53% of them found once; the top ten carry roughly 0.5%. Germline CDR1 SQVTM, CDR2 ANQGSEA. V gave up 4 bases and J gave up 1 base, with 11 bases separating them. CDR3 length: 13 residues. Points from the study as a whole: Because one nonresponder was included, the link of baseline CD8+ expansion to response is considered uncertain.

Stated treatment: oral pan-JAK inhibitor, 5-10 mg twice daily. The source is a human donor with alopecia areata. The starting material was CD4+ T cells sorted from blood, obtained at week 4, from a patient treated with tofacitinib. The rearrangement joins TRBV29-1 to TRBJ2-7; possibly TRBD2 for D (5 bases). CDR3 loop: CSVGTGRSYEQYF. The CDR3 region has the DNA TGCAGCGTTGGAACGGGAAGGTCCTACGAGCAGTACTTC.